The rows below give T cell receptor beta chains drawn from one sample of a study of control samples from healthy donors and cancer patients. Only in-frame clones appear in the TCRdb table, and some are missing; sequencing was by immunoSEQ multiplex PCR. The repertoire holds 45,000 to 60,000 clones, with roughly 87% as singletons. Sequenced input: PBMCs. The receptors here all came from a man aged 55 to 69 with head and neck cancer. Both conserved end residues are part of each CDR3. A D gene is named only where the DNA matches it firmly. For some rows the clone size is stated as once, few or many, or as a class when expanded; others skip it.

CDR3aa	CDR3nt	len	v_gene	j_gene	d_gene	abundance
CASSYSIVGWQTEAFF	TGTGCCAGCAGTTACTCGATCGTGGGTTGGCAGACTGAAGCTTTCTTT	16	TRBV6-2/TRBV6-3	TRBJ1-1	-	-
CASSPQGNTIYF	TGTGCCAGCAGCCCCCAGGGAAACACCATATATTTT	12	TRBV9	TRBJ1-3	-	-
CASSWVAVTDTQYF	TGTGCCAGCAGCTGGGTAGCGGTGACAGATACGCAGTATTTT	14	TRBV9	TRBJ2-3	-	-
CASSQSPDRPTYEQYF	TGCGCCAGCAGCCAATCCCCCGACAGGCCGACCTACGAGCAGTACTTC	16	TRBV4-1	TRBJ2-7	-	-
CASSPRDDKQFF	TGTGCCAGCAGCCCTCGGGACGACAAGCAGTTCTTC	12	TRBV7-2	TRBJ2-1	-	once
CASSQGPGGVYGYTF	TGCGCCAGCAGCCAAGGGCCAGGGGGCGTCTATGGCTACACCTTC	15	TRBV4-3	TRBJ1-2	TRBD1	-
CASSSFRDRSNQPQHF	TGTGCCAGCAGCTCCTTCCGGGACAGAAGCAATCAGCCCCAGCATTTT	16	TRBV7-8	TRBJ1-5	TRBD1	-
CASSSPGSNSGNTIYF	TGTGCCAGCAGCTCCCCCGGCAGCAACTCTGGAAACACCATATATTTT	16	TRBV28	TRBJ1-3	-	-
CASSSLAGGPSQDTQYF	TGTGCCAGCAGTAGTCTAGCGGGAGGGCCCTCGCAAGATACGCAGTATTTT	17	TRBV28	TRBJ2-3	TRBD2	-
CASSKKPYEQYF	TGTGCCAGCAGCAAAAAGCCTTACGAGCAGTACTTC	12	TRBV21-1	TRBJ2-7	-	few
CAWNRGRNYGYTF	TGTGCCTGGAACAGGGGAAGGAACTATGGCTACACCTTC	13	TRBV30	TRBJ1-2	TRBD1	-
CASSISGTQNYGYTF	TGTGCCAGCTCAATTTCGGGGACACAAAACTATGGCTACACCTTC	15	TRBV2	TRBJ1-2	-	-
CASSLAAHSADTQYF	TGTGCCAGCAGCTTGGCAGCTCATAGTGCAGATACGCAGTATTTT	15	TRBV5-4	TRBJ2-3	-	-
CASSSPQGLQNTEAFF	TGTGCCAGCAGCTCTCCACAGGGGCTACAGAACACTGAAGCTTTCTTT	16	TRBV5-4	TRBJ1-1	TRBD1	-
CASSMGLGEGNYGYTF	TGTGCCAGCAGCATGGGACTAGGGGAAGGAAACTATGGCTACACCTTC	16	TRBV3-1/TRBV3-2	TRBJ1-2	-	-
CASSQAPGVGRETQYF	TGCGCCAGCAGCCAAGCCCCAGGGGTGGGGCGTGAGACCCAGTACTTC	16	TRBV4-3	TRBJ2-5	-	-
CASSPRTGFSYF	TGTGCCAGCAGCCCCCGGACAGGGTTTTCGTACTTC	12	TRBV14	TRBJ2-7	TRBD1	-
CASSLRGPTTEAFF	TGCGCCAGCAGTCTTCGGGGCCCGACCACTGAAGCTTTCTTT	14	TRBV10-2	TRBJ1-1	-	-
CASSPASGSYEQYF	TGTGCCAGCTCACCTGCTAGCGGGAGCTACGAGCAGTACTTC	14	TRBV18	TRBJ2-7	TRBD2	-
CASSQDRGSSYEQYF	TGTGCCAGCAGCCAAGACCGGGGGAGCTCCTACGAGCAGTACTTC	15	TRBV14	TRBJ2-7	-	-
CASRGGRGTFF	TGTGCCAGCAGGGGTGGCCGGGGGACTTTCTTT	11	TRBV25-1	TRBJ1-1	-	-
CASSIDRTGQPQHF	TGTGCCAGTAGTATTGACAGGACGGGTCAGCCCCAGCATTTT	14	TRBV19	TRBJ1-5	-	once
CASSDRGASGRTDTQYF	TGTGCCAGCAGTGATAGGGGGGCTAGCGGTCGCACAGATACGCAGTATTTT	17	TRBV6-1	TRBJ2-3	-	-
CASSQVSPSYGYTF	TGTGCCAGCAGCCAAGTATCCCCTTCTTATGGCTACACCTTC	14	TRBV3-1/TRBV3-2	TRBJ1-2	-	few
CASSLNSQGGYTF	TGTGCCAGCAGCTTAAATTCACAGGGGGGCTACACCTTC	13	TRBV11-2	TRBJ1-2	TRBD1	-
CASSPQLSSGGSTDTQYF	TGTGCCAGCAGCCCGCAGCTCTCTAGCGGGGGTAGCACAGATACGCAGTATTTT	18	TRBV6-7	TRBJ2-3	TRBD2	-
CASSQSAGQGAYEQYF	TGCGCCAGCAGCCAATCCGCGGGACAGGGGGCCTACGAGCAGTACTTC	16	TRBV4-1	TRBJ2-7	TRBD1	few
CATSDPSGTGTTQYF	TGTGCCACCAGTGATCCCTCCGGGACAGGGACAACCCAGTACTTC	15	TRBV24-1	TRBJ2-5	TRBD1	-
CASSPTDHYPSYEQYF	TGCGCCAGCAGCCCAACCGACCACTACCCCTCCTACGAGCAGTACTTC	16	TRBV4-3	TRBJ2-7	-	-
CASSLTGTRGKDEQFF	TGTGCCAGCAGCTTAACCGGGACTAGGGGTAAGGATGAGCAGTTCTTC	16	TRBV7-8	TRBJ2-1	TRBD2	-
CASSPRPIRGQETQYF	TGCGCCAGCAGCCCCAGACCCATAAGGGGGCAAGAGACCCAGTACTTC	16	TRBV4-1	TRBJ2-5	-	few
CASSFAGPTNEKLFF	TGTGCCAGCAGTTTTGCGGGGCCAACTAATGAAAAACTGTTTTTT	15	TRBV28	TRBJ1-4	-	once
CASSSGAGSDQPQHF	TGTGCCAGCAGTTCCGGGGCAGGGTCTGATCAGCCCCAGCATTTT	15	TRBV28	TRBJ1-5	-	-
CASSEKTGGTEAFF	TGTGCCAGCAGCGAGAAGACAGGGGGCACTGAAGCTTTCTTT	14	TRBV5-4	TRBJ1-1	TRBD1	-
CASSFQDRYGYTF	TGTGCCAGCAGTTTTCAGGATCGCTATGGCTACACCTTC	13	TRBV27	TRBJ1-2	-	-
CAWRPRQILTQETQYF	TGTGCCTGGCGCCCACGACAGATCCTCACCCAAGAGACCCAGTACTTC	16	TRBV30	TRBJ2-5	-	-
CASSPPASQETQYF	TGTGCCAGCTCACCACCAGCTTCCCAAGAGACCCAGTACTTC	14	TRBV18	TRBJ2-5	-	-
CASSQGQNNSPLHF	TGCGCCAGCAGTCAAGGACAGAATAATTCACCCCTCCACTTT	14	TRBV10-1	TRBJ1-6	-	-
CASSLGVDRNEKLFF	TGCGCCAGCAGCCTTGGGGTAGACCGTAATGAAAAACTGTTTTTT	15	TRBV5-1	TRBJ1-4	-	-
CASSVASFEEGEQYF	TGTGCCAGCAGCGTAGCCAGCTTCGAGGAGGGCGAGCAGTACTTC	15	TRBV9	TRBJ2-7	-	-
CASSHSASGGMNEQFF	TGTGCCAGCAGCCACTCCGCCAGCGGGGGGATGAATGAGCAGTTCTTC	16	TRBV3-1/TRBV3-2	TRBJ2-1	TRBD2	-
CAGASGQGGYEQYF	TGTGCCGGTGCGAGTGGTCAGGGCGGCTACGAGCAGTACTTC	14	TRBV2	TRBJ2-7	-	-
CASSRGGSLSYEQYF	TGTGCCAGCTCACGCGGTGGGTCCTTAAGCTACGAGCAGTACTTC	15	TRBV18	TRBJ2-7	-	-
CASSVLPTGVNTEAFF	TGTGCCAGCAGCGTACTTCCTACAGGGGTAAACACTGAAGCTTTCTTT	16	TRBV9	TRBJ1-1	TRBD1	-
CASRYREGIWAYQPQHF	TGTGCCAGCAGATACCGCGAAGGGATTTGGGCTTATCAGCCCCAGCATTTT	17	TRBV6-4	TRBJ1-5	-	few
CASRRFVGDRSGYNEQFF	TGTGCCAGCCGCCGCTTCGTCGGGGACAGGTCTGGCTACAATGAGCAGTTCTTC	18	TRBV11-2	TRBJ2-1	TRBD1	-
CASSQRRSLGNTIYF	TGTGCCAGCAGCCAACGGCGCAGCCTTGGAAACACCATATATTTT	15	TRBV3-1/TRBV3-2	TRBJ1-3	-	-
CASSLTPVNTEAFF	TGTGCCAGCAGCTTAACCCCGGTCAACACTGAAGCTTTCTTT	14	TRBV7-3	TRBJ1-1	-	-
CASSTTPQLAGGPGLKAGELFF	TGTGCCAGCAGCACGACCCCCCAATTAGCGGGGGGGCCTGGCCTAAAGGCCGGGGAGCTGTTTTTT	22	TRBV7-8	TRBJ2-2	TRBD2	-
CASSLGLGEHRDRDPRSAYEQYF	TGTGCCAGCAGCTTAGGCCTGGGGGAACACCGGGACAGGGACCCTCGCTCGGCCTACGAGCAGTACTTC	23	TRBV13	TRBJ2-7	TRBD1	-
CASTGPGRNTIYF	TGTGCCAGCACCGGGCCGGGGAGAAACACCATATATTTT	13	TRBV19	TRBJ1-3	-	-
CASSSGVNEKLFF	TGTGCCAGCAGCTCAGGGGTAAATGAAAAACTGTTTTTT	13	TRBV7-2	TRBJ1-4	-	-